This T cell receptor beta chain was sequenced during a study of shared clonotypes between healthy human individuals. TCRdb's copy holds only in-frame clones and misses some; the assay was immunoSEQ multiplex PCR. The sample lists approximately 2.4 million clones; more than 90% were seen once. As regards this clone: Its antigen is still unknown.

V lost 8 bases and J lost 2, with 22 bases in between. CDR1 and CDR2 (germline): SNHLY, FYNNEI. The CDR3 spans 17 residues. Study-level points and caveats: Shared clonotypes across all four donors exceeded non-shared ones in generation probability. Around 5.4% of naive CD4 clonotypes were common to four donors.

The rearrangement joins TRBV2 to TRBJ1-5; no clear D. Sequencing was carried out using naive CD4+ T cells sorted from blood. Subset indicated: CD45RA+ positively selected. The clonotype originates from a man younger than 30 in good health. CDR3 sequence: CASEPYTTPRGNQPQHF. DNA of the CDR3: TGTGCCAGCGAACCGTACACCACTCCTAGGGGCAATCAGCCCCAGCATTTT.